Described below is a single T cell receptor (beta chain) sequence and its context. No antigen is known for it. The sample originates from a study of shared clonotypes between healthy human individuals. Whole-study context: Donor ages ranged 18 to 49 years: two women, a few men. Whole-study results and caveats: In this cohort, only blood was sampled, and tissue repertoires likely differ.

The repertoire was sequenced with immunoSEQ multiplex PCR; TCRdb's copy has only in-frame clones and lacks some. The sample records some 1.4 million clones, about 96% being singletons. Donors comprised only Caucasian adults living in Nashville, Tennessee. The investigators split CD4+ cells into a CD45RA+ naive subset and a CD45RA-negative memory subset. Germline CDR1 reads KGHSH; CDR2 reads LQKENI. V trimming: 3 bases; J trimming: 7 bases; junction bases outside the gene matches: 9. The CDR3 covers 16 residues. The chain recombines TRBV18 with TRBJ2-2; TRBD1 matches at 9 bases. The TCR was taken from a man between 25 and 39 years old in good health. The sample comprised naive CD4+ T cells sorted from blood. Subset here: CD45RA+ positively selected. Here the CDR3 DNA reads TGTGCCAGCTCACCTAGGACAGGGGATTTACACGGGGAGCTGTTTTTT. This sequence encodes CASSPRTGDLHGELFF.